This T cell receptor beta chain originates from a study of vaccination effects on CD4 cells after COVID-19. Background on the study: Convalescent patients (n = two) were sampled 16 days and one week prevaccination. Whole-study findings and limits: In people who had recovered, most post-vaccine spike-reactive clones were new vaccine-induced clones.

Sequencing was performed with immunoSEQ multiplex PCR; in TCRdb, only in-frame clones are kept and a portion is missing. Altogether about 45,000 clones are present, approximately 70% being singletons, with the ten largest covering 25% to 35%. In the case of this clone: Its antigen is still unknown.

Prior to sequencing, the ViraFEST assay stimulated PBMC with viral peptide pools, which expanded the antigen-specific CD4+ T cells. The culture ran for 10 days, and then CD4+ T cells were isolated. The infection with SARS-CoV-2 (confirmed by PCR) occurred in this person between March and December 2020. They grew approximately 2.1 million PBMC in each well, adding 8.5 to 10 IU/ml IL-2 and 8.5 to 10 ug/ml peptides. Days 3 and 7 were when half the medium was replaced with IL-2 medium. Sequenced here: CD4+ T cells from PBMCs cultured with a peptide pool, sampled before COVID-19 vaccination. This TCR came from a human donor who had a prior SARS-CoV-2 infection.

The CDR3 loop reads CATRQGNQNYYGYTF. DNA for the CDR3: TGTGCCACCCGACAGGGGAACCAGAATTACTATGGCTACACCTTC. The rearrangement links TRBV6-5 to TRBJ1-2, with 8 nucleotides matching TRBD1. Germline V gene sequence: CDR1 MNHEY, CDR2 SVGAGI. CDR3 length: 15 amino acids. Trimming removed 10 bases from V and 3 bases from J; junction bases left unmatched: 13.